This TCR beta chain was profiled in a study of blood T cell repertoires in COVID-19. The CDR3 is made up of 16 amino acids. V was pared by 4 bases and J by 0 bases, with 5 bases of the junction left unmatched. Germline CDR1 is ENHRY and CDR2 is SYGVKD. Using immunoSEQ multiplex PCR, the repertoire was profiled, and TCRdb retains in-frame clones only, with some absent. The sample lists a few hundred thousand clones; around nine tenths were seen once. V is TRBV10-3 and J is TRBJ1-1; 10 bases match TRBD1. The TCR sequence derives from a man aged 18 to 30 with active or convalescent COVID-19. Sample: peripheral blood. CDR3 DNA: TGTGCCATCAGTGGTAGGGACAGGGGAATGAACACTGAAGCTTTCTTT. This encodes CAISGRDRGMNTEAFF.